Only one count was recorded for the clone carrying this T cell receptor beta chain. Its antigen is unidentified. Use of 60 Vbeta and 13 Jbeta primers characterized the PCR. Measured with immunoSEQ multiplex PCR; TCRdb has only the in-frame clones, and not every one. The sample yields some 130,000 clones, around three quarters seen once. The data derive from a study of cytomegalovirus exposure and HLA in healthy donors. The germline gives CDR1 LNHDA, CDR2 SQIVND (reference sequence). V gave up 5 bases and J gave up 6 bases; unmatched junction bases: 10. This CDR3 has 16 amino acids. Study observations and caveats: High specificity and sensitivity for cytomegalovirus status were reported for the classifier. In a later analysis, at a false discovery rate of 0.05, 16,951 TCR beta sequences matched HLA alleles. Researchers left out some V segments, among them TRBV6-2 and TRBV6-3, as indistinguishable. Among TCR beta chains of equal frequency, HLA-associated ones were more clonally expanded in a later analysis.

The source is an older woman in good health and CMV-seropositive. The sequencing input was PBMCs. V is TRBV19 and J is TRBJ1-4; 9 bases line up with TRBD1. The CDR3 spells CASSLSPGQGYEKLFF. For the CDR3, the DNA is TGTGCCAGTAGTCTTTCCCCGGGACAGGGATATGAAAAACTGTTTTTT.